This section outlines one T cell receptor (beta chain) sequence together with its context. No antigen is known for it. This beta chain is an unintended read in a library built for alpha chains; its size means little. Time point of the sample: blood at routine non-recurrence follow-up after resection. Sequencing covered unsorted whole RNA taken from tumor, nontumor lung or frozen PBMC. Each CDR3 protein is one row after TCRdb ran MiXCR on the 5' RACE reads. The sample has under 1,500 distinct CDR3 sequences, 56% seen once. Germline-derived CDR1 and CDR2 are SNHLY and FYNNEI. V lost 6 bases and J lost 2, with 15 bases in between. The CDR3 runs 15 residues. This sample was taken from a study of spatial heterogeneity in lung cancer. About the study: Sequencing consistently turned up more beta-chain sequences than alpha-chain sequences. Overall study results and limits: Detection of ubiquitous tumor TCRs in blood was higher at resection than follow-up.

This sequence joins TRBV2 and TRBJ2-3, with D perhaps given as TRBD1 or TRBD2 (5 bases each). The receptor was derived from a female donor with early-stage non-small cell lung cancer. The sequencing here drew on PBMCs, taken at follow-up. The CDR3 region has the DNA TGTGCCAGCAGACTCCGGGACCAAGACACAGATACGCAGTATTTT. It codes for CASRLRDQDTDTQYF.